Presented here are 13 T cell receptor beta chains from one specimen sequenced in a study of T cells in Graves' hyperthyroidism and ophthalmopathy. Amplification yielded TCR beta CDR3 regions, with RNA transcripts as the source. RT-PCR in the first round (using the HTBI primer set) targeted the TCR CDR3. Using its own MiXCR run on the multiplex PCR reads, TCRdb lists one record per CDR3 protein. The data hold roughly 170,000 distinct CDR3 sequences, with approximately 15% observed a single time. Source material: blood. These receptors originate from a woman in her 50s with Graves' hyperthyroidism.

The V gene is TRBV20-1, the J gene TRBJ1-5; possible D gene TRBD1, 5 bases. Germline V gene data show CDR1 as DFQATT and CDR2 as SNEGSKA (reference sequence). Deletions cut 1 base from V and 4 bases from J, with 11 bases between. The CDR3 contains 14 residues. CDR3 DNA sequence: TGCAGTGCTAGAGGGGGCAGTTGGAATCAGCCCCAGCATTTT. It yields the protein CSARGGSWNQPQHF.

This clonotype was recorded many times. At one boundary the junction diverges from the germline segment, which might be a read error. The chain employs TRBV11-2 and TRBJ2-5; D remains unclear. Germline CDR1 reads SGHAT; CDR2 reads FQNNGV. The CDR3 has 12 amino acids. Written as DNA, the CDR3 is TGTGCCAGCAGCTTAGGGGGTGTCCCCGGGCACTTC. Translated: CASSLGGVPGHF.

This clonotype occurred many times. The CDR3 is CATSRAPQQDRRTEAFF. CDR3 sequence (DNA): TGTGCCACCAGCAGAGCACCTCAACAGGACAGGCGGACTGAAGCTTTCTTT. This chain links TRBV15 with TRBJ1-1, with 7 bases aligning to TRBD1. This CDR3 comprises 17 residues. CDR1 and CDR2 from the germline V gene are LNHNV and YYDKDF (reference sequence). The trim removed 1 base at V and 5 bases at J, leaving 13 bases unmatched.

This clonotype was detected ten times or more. CDR3 DNA: TGTGCCAGCAGTGGGGGATCTCCGGGGGGCTACACCTTC. This translates into CASSGGSPGGYTF. V usage is TRBV2 and J usage is TRBJ1-2; no clear D. There are 13 residues in the CDR3. Trimming pared 4 bases from V and 8 bases from J, leaving 14 bases between. Germline V gene lookup returns CDR1 SNHLY and CDR2 FYNNEI.

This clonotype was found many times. DNA for the CDR3: TGTGCCAGCAGTCGACAGCCCAATCAGCCCCAGCATTTT. Its protein is CASSRQPNQPQHF. The chain has TRBV7-2 and TRBJ1-5; tentatively, D is TRBD1 (5 bases). V was trimmed by 6 bases and J by 3 bases, leaving 9 bases between them. The CDR3 loop spans 13 amino acids. Germline assignment: CDR1 SGHTA and CDR2 FQGNSA. The variable domain in full, completed from reference TRBV7-2 and TRBJ1-5, reads GAGVSQSPSNKVTEKGKDVELRCDPISGHTALYWYRQSLGQGLEFLIYFQGNSAPDKSGLPSDRFSAERTGGSVSTLTIQRTQQEDSAVYLCASSRQPNQPQHFGDGTRLSIL.

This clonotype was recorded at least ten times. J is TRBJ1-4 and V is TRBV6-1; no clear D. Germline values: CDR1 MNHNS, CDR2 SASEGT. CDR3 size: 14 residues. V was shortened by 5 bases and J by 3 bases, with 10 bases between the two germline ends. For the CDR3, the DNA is TGTGCCAGCAGTAGGACTGCCTCTAATGAAAAACTGTTTTTT. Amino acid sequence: CASSRTASNEKLFF.

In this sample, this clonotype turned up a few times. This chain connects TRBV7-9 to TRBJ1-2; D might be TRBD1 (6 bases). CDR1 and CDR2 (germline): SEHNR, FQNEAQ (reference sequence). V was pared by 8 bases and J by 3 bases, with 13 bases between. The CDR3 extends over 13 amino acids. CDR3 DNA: TGTGCCAGCGGCCCGAGGGGGGACTATGGCTACACCTTC. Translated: CASGPRGDYGYTF. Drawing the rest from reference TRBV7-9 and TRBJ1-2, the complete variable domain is DTGVSQNPRHKITKRGQNVTFRCDPISEHNRLYWYRQTLGQGPEFLTYFQNEAQLEKSRLLSDRFSAERPKGSFSTLEIQRTEQGDSAMYLCASGPRGDYGYTFGSGTRLTVV.

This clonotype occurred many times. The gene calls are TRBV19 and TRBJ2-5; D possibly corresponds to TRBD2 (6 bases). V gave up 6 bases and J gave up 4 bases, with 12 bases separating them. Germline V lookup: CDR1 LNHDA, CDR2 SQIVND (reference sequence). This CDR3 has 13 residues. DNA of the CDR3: TGTGCCAGTAGGCGGGAAGCGGGAGAGACCCAGTACTTC. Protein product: CASRREAGETQYF.

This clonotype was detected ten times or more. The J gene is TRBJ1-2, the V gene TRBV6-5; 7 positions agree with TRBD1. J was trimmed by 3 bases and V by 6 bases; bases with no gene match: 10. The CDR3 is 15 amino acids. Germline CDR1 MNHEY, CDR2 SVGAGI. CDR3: CASSDPGTAYYGYTF. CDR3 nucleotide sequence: TGTGCCAGCAGCGATCCCGGGACAGCATACTATGGCTACACCTTC.

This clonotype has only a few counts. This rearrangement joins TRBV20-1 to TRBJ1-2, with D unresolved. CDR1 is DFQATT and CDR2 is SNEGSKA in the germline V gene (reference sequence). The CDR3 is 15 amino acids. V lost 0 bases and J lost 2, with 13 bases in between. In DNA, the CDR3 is TGCAGTGCTAGAGACAACTCGAGAGGAAACTATGGCTACACCTTC. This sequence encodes CSARDNSRGNYGYTF.

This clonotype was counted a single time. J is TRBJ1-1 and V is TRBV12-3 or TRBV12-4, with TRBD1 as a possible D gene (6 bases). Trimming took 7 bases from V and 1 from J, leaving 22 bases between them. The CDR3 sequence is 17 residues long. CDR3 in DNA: TGTGCCAGCAACACGGGGGCTTTGGCTGACCGGAACACTGAAGCTTTCTTT. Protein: CASNTGALADRNTEAFF.

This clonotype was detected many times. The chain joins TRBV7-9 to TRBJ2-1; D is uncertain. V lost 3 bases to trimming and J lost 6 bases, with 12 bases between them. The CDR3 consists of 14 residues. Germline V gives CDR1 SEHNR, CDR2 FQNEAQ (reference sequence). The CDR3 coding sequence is TGTGCCAGCAGCTTGGGCGGTTTGGGCAATGAGCAGTTCTTC. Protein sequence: CASSLGGLGNEQFF.

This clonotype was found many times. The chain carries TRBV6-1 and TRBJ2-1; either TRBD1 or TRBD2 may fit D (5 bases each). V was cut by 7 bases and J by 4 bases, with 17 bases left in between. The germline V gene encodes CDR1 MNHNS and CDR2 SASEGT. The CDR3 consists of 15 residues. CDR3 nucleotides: TGTGCCAGCATAAAGTCCCCCGGGACGTACAATGAGCAGTTCTTC. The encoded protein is CASIKSPGTYNEQFF.